This is a list of T cell receptor beta chains from one sample in a study of identical twins. TCRdb re-called the 5' RACE reads with MiXCR, one entry per CDR3 protein. The data show 700,000 or so distinct CDR3 sequences, 20% to 25% seen once. The same sample was also studied in work on T cells expressing NK-cell markers.

The specimen sequenced was PBMCs. The source of these receptors is a woman between 18 and 30 years old in good health. Each CDR3 is given without its conserved first and last residue. Fields, in order: V gene, clone size, CDR3 length, CDR3 protein. Size values are once, few and many counts, or a class for expanded clones, and some rows have none.

TRBV6-1,.,11,AARAGRGAEAF
TRBV12-3/TRBV12-4,few,12,ASSLGAGHYGYT
TRBV6-2/TRBV6-3,few,13,ASTRMTSNYNEQF
TRBV15,.,14,ATSREGRHTYNEQF
TRBV7-3,.,16,ASSPIPSGGSSYNEQF
TRBV5-1,few,11,ASRMLVGETQY
TRBV6-1,few,13,ASRVAGALGGELF
TRBV6-2/TRBV6-3,.,15,ASSPAPRDRAKNIQY
TRBV12-3/TRBV12-4,many,12,ASSSGQGNEKLF
TRBV7-3,.,13,ASSLVAGGADTQY
TRBV20-1,few,15,SARVGGQGAAGQPQH
TRBV29-1,many,11,SVEVVGTYGYT
TRBV15,.,9,ATSRDIVQF
TRBV9,few,13,ASSVEGATYNEQF
TRBV5-6,few,14,ASSWWGRIRTDTQY
TRBV6-5,many,10,ASSYSATEAF
TRBV20-1,.,10,SAMVGGQPQH
TRBV20-1,.,11,SAHSGAHYGYT
TRBV10-1,many,12,ASSTGTGSNEQY
TRBV7-9,few,13,ASSLRLAGHNEQF
TRBV10-3,many,15,AISESGRASNTGELF
TRBV7-3,.,12,ASGAGGPEDEQF
TRBV20-1,few,11,SARVMREETQY
TRBV5-4,.,13,ASSVQGRTNTEAF
TRBV10-3,.,13,AIKAGYRGNTEAF
TRBV20-1,.,13,SASDTRLGNNEQF
TRBV10-3,few,10,AISGQGETQY
TRBV4-2,few,16,ASSQDRDRGINGDGYT
TRBV6-1,few,13,ASRDSRRVNSPLH
TRBV18,.,12,ASSPVGQGTEAF
TRBV29-1,.,13,SVETTSGFQETQY
TRBV19,.,13,ASSLLAGESGELF
TRBV7-8,few,14,ASSLFAGGAKNIQY
TRBV7-9,few,11,ASSSATVFEQY
TRBV4-3,many,13,ASSQDGVRYNEQF
TRBV9,.,12,ASSVTGRDNEQF
TRBV12-3/TRBV12-4,few,13,ASNQRVLSGNEQF
TRBV5-1,.,10,ANPRLWVGYT
TRBV27,many,12,ASKLMTGPYEQY
TRBV9,.,13,ASSVGTSGIDEQF
TRBV20-1,few,12,SPWPGTRYNEQF
TRBV2,.,12,ASSGLAGVETQY
TRBV20-1,.,11,SARGDLAVEQF
TRBV5-1,many,15,ASSLGAGGAPQETQY
TRBV20-1,few,10,SATQGVQPQH
TRBV5-1,few,12,ASSPDRLNEKLF
TRBV7-9,.,13,ASSQHGPSNQPQH